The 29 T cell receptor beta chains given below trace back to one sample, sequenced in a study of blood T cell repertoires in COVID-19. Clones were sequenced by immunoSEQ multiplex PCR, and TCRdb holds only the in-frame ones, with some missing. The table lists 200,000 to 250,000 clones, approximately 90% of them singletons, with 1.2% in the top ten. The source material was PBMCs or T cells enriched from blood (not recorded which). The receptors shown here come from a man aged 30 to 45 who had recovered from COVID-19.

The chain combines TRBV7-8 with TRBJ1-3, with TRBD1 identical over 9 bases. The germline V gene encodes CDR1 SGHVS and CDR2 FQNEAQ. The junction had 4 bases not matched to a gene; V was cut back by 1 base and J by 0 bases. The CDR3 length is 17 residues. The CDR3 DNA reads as TGTGCCAGCAGCTTAGGACAGGGGGACTACTCTGGAAACACCATATATTTT. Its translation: CASSLGQGDYSGNTIYF. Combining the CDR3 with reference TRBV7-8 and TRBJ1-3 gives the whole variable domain GAGVSQSPRYKVAKRGQDVALRCDPISGHVSLFWYQQALGQGPEFLTYFQNEAQLDKSGLPSDRFFAERPEGSVSTLKIQRTQQEDSAVYLCASSLGQGDYSGNTIYFGEGSWLTVV.

In DNA form, the CDR3 reads TGTGCCAGTAGTATAGGGGCAGGGTCCCACAATGAGCAGTTCTTC. It codes for CASSIGAGSHNEQFF. The chain links TRBV19 to TRBJ2-1; a possible D gene is TRBD1 (5 bases). V lost 1 base, J lost 5 bases, and 12 bases lay in between. The CDR3 is 15 amino acids. CDR1 LNHDA and CDR2 SQIVND come from the germline V gene (reference sequence).

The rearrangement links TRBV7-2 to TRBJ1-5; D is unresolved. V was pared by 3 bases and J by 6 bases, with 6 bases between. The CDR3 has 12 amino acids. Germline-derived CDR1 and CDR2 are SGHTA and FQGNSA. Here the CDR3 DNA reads TGTGCCAGCAGCTTCTTCTCTCAGCCCCAGCATTTT. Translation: CASSFFSQPQHF.

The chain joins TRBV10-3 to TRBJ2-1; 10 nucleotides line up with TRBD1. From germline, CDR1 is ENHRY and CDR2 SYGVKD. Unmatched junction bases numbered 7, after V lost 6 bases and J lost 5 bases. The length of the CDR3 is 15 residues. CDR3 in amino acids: CAISERQGAHNEQFF. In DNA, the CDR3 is TGTGCCATCAGCGAGAGACAGGGGGCCCACAATGAGCAGTTCTTC.

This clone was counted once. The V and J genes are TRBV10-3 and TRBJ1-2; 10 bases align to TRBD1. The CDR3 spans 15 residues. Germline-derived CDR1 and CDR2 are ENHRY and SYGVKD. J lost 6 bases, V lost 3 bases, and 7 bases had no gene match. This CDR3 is CAISDRRQGADGYTF. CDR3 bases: TGTGCCATCAGTGATAGGCGACAGGGGGCGGATGGCTACACCTTC.

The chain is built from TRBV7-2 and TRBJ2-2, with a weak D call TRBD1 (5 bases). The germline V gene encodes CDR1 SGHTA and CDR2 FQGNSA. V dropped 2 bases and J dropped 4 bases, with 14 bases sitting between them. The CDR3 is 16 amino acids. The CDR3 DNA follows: TGTGCCAGCAGCTTAAGAGCAGGGTCCCGCACCGGGGAGCTGTTTTTT. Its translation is CASSLRAGSRTGELFF.

This chain's CDR3 is CASSPPLMKTGGGEQYF. The CDR3 nucleotides read TGTGCCAGCAGTCCTCCTCTTATGAAGACAGGGGGAGGCGAGCAGTACTTC. This sequence joins TRBV28 and TRBJ2-7; TRBD1 agrees at 9 bases. From germline, CDR1 is MDHEN and CDR2 SYDVKM. The V and J ends lost 5 bases and 6 bases, in that order; junction bases with no gene match: 17. The CDR3 runs to 17 residues. Looking up the rest from reference TRBV28 and TRBJ2-7 gives the full variable domain: DVKVTQSSRYLVKRTGEKVFLECVQDMDHENMFWYRQDPGLGLRLIYFSYDVKMKEKGDIPEGYSVSREKKERFSLILESASTNQTSMYLCASSPPLMKTGGGEQYFGPGTRLTVT.

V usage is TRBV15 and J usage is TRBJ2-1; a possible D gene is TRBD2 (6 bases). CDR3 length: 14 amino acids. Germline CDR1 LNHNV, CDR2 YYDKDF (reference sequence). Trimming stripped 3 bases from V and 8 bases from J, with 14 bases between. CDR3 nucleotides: TGTGCCACCAGCAGGGAGAGCGGGCGCGATGAGCAGTTCTTC. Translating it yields CATSRESGRDEQFF.

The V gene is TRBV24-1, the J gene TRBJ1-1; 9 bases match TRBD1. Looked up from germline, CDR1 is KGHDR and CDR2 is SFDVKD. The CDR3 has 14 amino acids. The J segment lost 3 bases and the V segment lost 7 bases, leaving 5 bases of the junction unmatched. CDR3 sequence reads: CATRGTGSDTEAFF. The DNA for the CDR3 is TGTGCCACCAGGGGGACAGGGAGTGACACTGAAGCTTTCTTT.

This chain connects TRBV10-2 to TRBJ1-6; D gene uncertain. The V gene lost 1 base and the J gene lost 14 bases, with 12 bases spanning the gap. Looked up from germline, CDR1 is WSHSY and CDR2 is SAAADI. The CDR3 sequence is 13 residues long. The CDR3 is CASSEYEVKALHF. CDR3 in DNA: TGCGCCAGCAGTGAGTACGAGGTGAAAGCCCTCCACTTT.

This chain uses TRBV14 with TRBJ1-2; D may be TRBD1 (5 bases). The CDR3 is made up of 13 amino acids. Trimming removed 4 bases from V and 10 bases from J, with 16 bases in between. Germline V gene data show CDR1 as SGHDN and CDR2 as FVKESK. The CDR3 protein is CASSRTGTYPYTF. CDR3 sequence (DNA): TGTGCCAGCAGCCGTACCGGGACTTACCCCTACACCTTC.

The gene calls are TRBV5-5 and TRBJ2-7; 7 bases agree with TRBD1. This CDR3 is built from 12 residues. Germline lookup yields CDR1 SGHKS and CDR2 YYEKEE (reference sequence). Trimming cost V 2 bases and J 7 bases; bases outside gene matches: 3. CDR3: CASSFTGEEQYF. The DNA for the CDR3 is TGTGCCAGCAGCTTCACAGGGGAGGAGCAGTACTTC.

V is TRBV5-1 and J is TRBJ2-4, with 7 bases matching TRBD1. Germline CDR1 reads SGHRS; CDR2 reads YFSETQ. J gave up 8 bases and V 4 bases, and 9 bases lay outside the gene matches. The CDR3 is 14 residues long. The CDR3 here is CASSQGGESYIQYF. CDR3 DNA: TGCGCCAGCAGCCAAGGGGGCGAGAGTTACATTCAGTACTTC.

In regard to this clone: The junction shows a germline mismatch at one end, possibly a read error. The CDR3 is CASSETGKGNIEAFF. DNA for the CDR3: TGTGCCAGCAGTGAGACAGGGAAGGGCAACATTGAAGCTTTCTTT. This chain connects TRBV28 to TRBJ1-1; 7 nucleotides align to TRBD1. This CDR3 contains 15 residues. The germline V gene encodes CDR1 MDHEN and CDR2 SYDVKM.

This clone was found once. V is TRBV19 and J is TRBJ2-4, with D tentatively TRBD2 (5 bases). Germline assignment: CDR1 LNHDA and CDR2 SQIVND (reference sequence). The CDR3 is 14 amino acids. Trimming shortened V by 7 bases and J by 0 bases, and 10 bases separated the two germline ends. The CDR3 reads CASTDGLAKNIQYF. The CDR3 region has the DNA TGTGCCAGTACAGATGGACTAGCCAAAAACATTCAGTACTTC. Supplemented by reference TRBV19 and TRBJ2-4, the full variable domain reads DGGITQSPKYLFRKEGQNVTLSCEQNLNHDAMYWYRQDPGQGLRLIYYSQIVNDFQKGDIAEGYSVSREKKESFPLTVTSAQKNPTAFYLCASTDGLAKNIQYFGAGTRLSVL.

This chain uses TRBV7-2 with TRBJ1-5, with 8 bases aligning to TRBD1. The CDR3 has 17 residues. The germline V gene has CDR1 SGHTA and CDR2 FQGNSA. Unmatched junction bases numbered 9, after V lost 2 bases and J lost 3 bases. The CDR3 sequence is CASSLYGRGLSNQPQHF. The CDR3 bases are TGTGCCAGCAGCTTATACGGCAGGGGGCTTTCCAATCAGCCCCAGCATTTT. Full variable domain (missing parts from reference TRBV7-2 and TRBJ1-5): GAGVSQSPSNKVTEKGKDVELRCDPISGHTALYWYRQSLGQGLEFLIYFQGNSAPDKSGLPSDRFSAERTGGSVSTLTIQRTQQEDSAVYLCASSLYGRGLSNQPQHFGDGTRLSIL.

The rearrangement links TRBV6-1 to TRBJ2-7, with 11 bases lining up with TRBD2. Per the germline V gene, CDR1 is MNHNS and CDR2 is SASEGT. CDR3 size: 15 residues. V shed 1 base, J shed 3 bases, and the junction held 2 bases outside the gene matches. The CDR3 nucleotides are TGTGCCAGCAGTGAAGATCTAGCGGGGGGCTACGAGCAGTACTTC. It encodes CASSEDLAGGYEQYF.

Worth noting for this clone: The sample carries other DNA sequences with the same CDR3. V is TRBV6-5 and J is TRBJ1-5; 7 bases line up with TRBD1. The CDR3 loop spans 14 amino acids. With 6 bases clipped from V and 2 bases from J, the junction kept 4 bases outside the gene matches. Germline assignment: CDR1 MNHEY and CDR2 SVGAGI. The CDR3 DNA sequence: TGTGCCAGCAGGCCCGGACAGGGCAATCAGCCCCAGCATTTT. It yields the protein CASRPGQGNQPQHF.

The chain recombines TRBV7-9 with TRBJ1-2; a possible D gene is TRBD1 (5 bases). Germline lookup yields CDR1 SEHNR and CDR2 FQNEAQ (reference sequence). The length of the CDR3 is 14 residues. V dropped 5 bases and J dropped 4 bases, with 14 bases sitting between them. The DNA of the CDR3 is TGTGCCAGCAGCCCCGGGGGAAGTGGCTATGGCTACACCTTC. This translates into CASSPGGSGYGYTF.

CDR3: CASSSGDRVLTGELFF. CDR3 bases: TGCGCCAGCAGCTCGGGGGACAGGGTTTTGACCGGGGAGCTGTTTTTT. The genes are TRBV5-1 and TRBJ2-2, with TRBD1 identical over 9 bases. Trimming at V came to 3 bases and at J to 5 bases, leaving 8 bases not matched to a gene. Germline V gene data show CDR1 as SGHRS and CDR2 as YFSETQ. The CDR3 contains 16 residues.

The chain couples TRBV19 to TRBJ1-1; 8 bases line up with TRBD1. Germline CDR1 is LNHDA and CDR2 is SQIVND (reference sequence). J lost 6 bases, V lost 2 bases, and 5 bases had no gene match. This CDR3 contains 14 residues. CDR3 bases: TGTGCCAGTAGTATACGCCCGGGACAGGCTGAAGCTTTCTTT. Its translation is CASSIRPGQAEAFF.

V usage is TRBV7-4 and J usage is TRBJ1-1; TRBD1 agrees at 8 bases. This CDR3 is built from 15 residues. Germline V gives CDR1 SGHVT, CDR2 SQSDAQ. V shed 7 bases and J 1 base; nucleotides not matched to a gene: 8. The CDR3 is CASILEQGENTEAFF. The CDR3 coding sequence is TGTGCCAGCATCCTTGAACAGGGGGAGAACACTGAAGCTTTCTTT.

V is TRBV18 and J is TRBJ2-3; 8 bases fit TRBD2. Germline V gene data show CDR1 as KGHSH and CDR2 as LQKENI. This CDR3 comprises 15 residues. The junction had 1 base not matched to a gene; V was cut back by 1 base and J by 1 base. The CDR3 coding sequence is TGTGCCAGCTCACCACGTAGCGGGGGCACAGATACGCAGTATTTT. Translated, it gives CASSPRSGGTDTQYF.

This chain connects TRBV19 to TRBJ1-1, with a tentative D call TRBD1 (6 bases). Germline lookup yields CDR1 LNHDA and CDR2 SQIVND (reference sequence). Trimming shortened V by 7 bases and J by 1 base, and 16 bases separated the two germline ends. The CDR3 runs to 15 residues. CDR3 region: CASTGVFVSNTEAFF. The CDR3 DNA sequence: TGTGCCAGTACAGGGGTTTTCGTCTCGAACACTGAAGCTTTCTTT.

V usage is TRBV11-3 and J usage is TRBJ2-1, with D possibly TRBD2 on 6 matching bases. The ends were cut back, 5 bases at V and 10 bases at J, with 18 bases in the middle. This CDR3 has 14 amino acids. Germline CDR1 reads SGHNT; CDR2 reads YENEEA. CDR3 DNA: TGTGCCAGCAGCCTCATTGGAGGGAGCGACGAGCAGTTCTTC. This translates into CASSLIGGSDEQFF.

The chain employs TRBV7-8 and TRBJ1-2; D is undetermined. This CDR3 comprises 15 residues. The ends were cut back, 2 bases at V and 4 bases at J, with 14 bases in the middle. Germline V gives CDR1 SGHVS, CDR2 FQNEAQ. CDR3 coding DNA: TGTGCCAGCAGCTTATTTCGGGATTTGAGCTATGGCTACACCTTC. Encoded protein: CASSLFRDLSYGYTF.

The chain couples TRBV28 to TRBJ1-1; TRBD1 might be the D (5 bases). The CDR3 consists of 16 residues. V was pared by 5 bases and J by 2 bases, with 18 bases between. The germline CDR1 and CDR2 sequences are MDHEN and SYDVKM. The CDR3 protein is CASSRGRVPANTEAFF. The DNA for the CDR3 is TGTGCCAGCAGTAGGGGCCGGGTCCCTGCAAACACTGAAGCTTTCTTT.

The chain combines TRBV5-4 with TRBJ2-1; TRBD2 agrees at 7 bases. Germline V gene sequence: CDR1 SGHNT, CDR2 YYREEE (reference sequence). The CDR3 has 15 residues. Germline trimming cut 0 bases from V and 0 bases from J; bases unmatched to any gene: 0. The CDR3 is CASSLGGSSYNEQFF. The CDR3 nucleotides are TGTGCCAGCAGCTTGGGCGGGAGCTCCTACAATGAGCAGTTCTTC. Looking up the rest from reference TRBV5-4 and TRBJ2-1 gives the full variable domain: ETGVTQSPTHLIKTRGQQVTLRCSSQSGHNTVSWYQQALGQGPQFIFQYYREEENGRGNFPPRFSGLQFPNYSSELNVNALELDDSALYLCASSLGGSSYNEQFFGPGTRLTVL.

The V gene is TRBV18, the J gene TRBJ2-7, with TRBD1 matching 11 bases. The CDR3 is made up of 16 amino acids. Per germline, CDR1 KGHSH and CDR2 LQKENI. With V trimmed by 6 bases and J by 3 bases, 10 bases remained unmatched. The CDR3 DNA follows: TGTGCCAGCTCCTCTGGACAGGGGGCCACATTCTACGAGCAGTACTTC. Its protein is CASSSGQGATFYEQYF.